This T cell receptor beta chain was documented in a study of cytomegalovirus exposure and HLA in healthy donors. Study observations and caveats: In a later analysis, TCR beta V- and J-gene trimming was associated with a missense DCLRE1C variant. An analysis that came later showed most CMV-associated TCR beta chains appearing HLA-restricted. TCR association rates varied by HLA locus in a later analysis, with DRB1 highest and HLA-C lowest.

The primer mix had 60 Vbeta and 13 Jbeta primers. Some clones are missing from TCRdb's copy, which holds only in-frame ones; the method was immunoSEQ multiplex PCR. The repertoire holds over 150,000 clones, 65% to 85% seen once, with roughly 5.3% in the top ten. Looked up from germline, CDR1 is SGDLS and CDR2 is YYNGEE. The CDR3 consists of 15 residues. Trimming removed 0 bases from V and 6 bases from J; junction bases left unmatched: 3. A word on this clone: Antigen: not known.

The chain employs TRBV9 and TRBJ2-1; TRBD2 matches 10 bases. The source of this sequence is a woman aged 40 to 50 in good health and CMV-seropositive. The sample was PBMCs. CDR3 residues: CASSVAIAGGNEQFF. The CDR3 DNA follows: TGTGCCAGCAGCGTAGCTATAGCGGGGGGCAATGAGCAGTTCTTC.